Listed below are T cell receptor beta chains from one sample, sequenced in a study of cytomegalovirus exposure and HLA in healthy donors. Sequencing used immunoSEQ multiplex PCR; TCRdb keeps in-frame clones, though not all of them. The sample has 97,000 or so clones; roughly 70% are singletons. Sequencing used PBMCs. The receptors originated from a man between 45 and 60 years old in good health and CMV-seronegative. Each CDR3 is given with its conserved first and last residue. D genes are given only for firm matches. Clone size, where shown, is once, few, many, or a class for clones that have expanded.

TRBD1	TRBV27	NA	TRBJ1-6	TGTGCCAGCAGTTTATCTACAGGGGGCAATTCACCCCTCCACTTT	CASSLSTGGNSPLHF
NA	TRBV7-9	once	TRBJ2-7	TGTTCCAGCAGCTTATCTATCGAGCAGTACTTC	CSSSLSIEQYF
TRBD2	TRBV25-1	few	TRBJ2-5	TGTGCCAGCGGAATAGGGGGCGGGGGGGTGGAGACCCAGTACTTC	CASGIGGGGVETQYF
TRBD2	TRBV5-1	NA	TRBJ2-3	TGCGCCAGCAGCTTGCAGAGACTAGCGACAGATACGCAGTATTTT	CASSLQRLATDTQYF
NA	TRBV28	NA	TRBJ2-7	TGTGCCAGCAGTTTATTGGGGGGCGAGCAGTACTTC	CASSLLGGEQYF
NA	TRBV27	NA	TRBJ2-7	TGTGCCAGCAGTTTGGGACTGGCTTCCTACGAGCAGTACTTC	CASSLGLASYEQYF
NA	TRBV18	NA	TRBJ2-7	TGTGCCAGCTCACCAAGCCGCGGCATCTACGAGCAGTACTTC	CASSPSRGIYEQYF
TRBD1	TRBV2	NA	TRBJ1-5	TGTGCCAGCAGTGATCGAGGGGGCCTGAGTCACCAGCATTTT	CASSDRGGLSHQHF
NA	TRBV28	few	TRBJ1-1	TGTGCCAGCAGTAAGATGGACAGAACAAACTTGAACACTGAAGCTTTCTTT	CASSKMDRTNLNTEAFF
TRBD2	TRBV5-4	NA	TRBJ2-7	TGTGCCAGCAGCTTTATTTTGGGGACTAGCGGGGTCCACGAGCAGTACTTC	CASSFILGTSGVHEQYF
NA	TRBV2	few	TRBJ1-6	TGTGCCAGCAGTGAGGGGGACGTGGGAGCGGGATCACCCCTCCACTTT	CASSEGDVGAGSPLHF
TRBD1	TRBV10-3	NA	TRBJ2-2	TGTGCCATCAGTGAGCTAGGGGGCAGATCCACCGGGGAGCTGTTTTTT	CAISELGGRSTGELFF
TRBD2	TRBV18	few	TRBJ2-5	TGTGCCAGCTCACCCGGCATGGCGGGGGGACCTCAAGAGACCCAGTACTTC	CASSPGMAGGPQETQYF
TRBD1	TRBV10-1	NA	TRBJ1-1	TGCGCCAGCAGACCTGGACAGGGGACGAACACTGAAGCTTTCTTT	CASRPGQGTNTEAFF
TRBD1	TRBV29-1	NA	TRBJ2-7	TGCAGCGTCGAAGCTCCGGGACAGAGAAACTACGAGCAGTACTTC	CSVEAPGQRNYEQYF
NA	TRBV4-1	NA	TRBJ2-3	TGCGCCAGCAGCCTCGGGGTTCTGGATACGCAGTATTTT	CASSLGVLDTQYF
NA	TRBV27	NA	TRBJ2-2	TGTGCCAGCAGTTTATGGGGGCGGGGGTCCTCCACCGGGGAGCTGTTTTTT	CASSLWGRGSSTGELFF
NA	TRBV5-1	few	TRBJ2-7	TGCGCCAGCAGCTTATTTTCAAGCGGCACCTACGAGCAGTACTTC	CASSLFSSGTYEQYF
NA	TRBV28	few	TRBJ1-1	TGTGCCAGCAGTTCCCTATGGAGCATGAACACTGAAGCTTTCTTT	CASSSLWSMNTEAFF
TRBD1	TRBV29-1	NA	TRBJ1-2	TGCAGCGTCCGGACAGGGAATGACTATGGCTACACCTTC	CSVRTGNDYGYTF
NA	TRBV15	NA	TRBJ1-4	TGTGCCACCAGCAGAGATCAGGGCCCGGTGTATGAAAAACTGTTCTTT	CATSRDQGPVYEKLFF
NA	TRBV6-1	NA	TRBJ2-2	TGTGCCAGCAGTGAGCTTACAGGGTTCGGGGAGCTGTTTTTT	CASSELTGFGELFF
NA	TRBV6-1	NA	TRBJ2-7	TGTGCCAGCAGTCTGGGGAGGTATGGCGAGCAGTACTTC	CASSLGRYGEQYF
TRBD1	TRBV7-3	NA	TRBJ2-7	TGTGCCAGCAGCGACAGGGGTGGGGGATGGACCGAGCAGTACTTC	CASSDRGGGWTEQYF
NA	TRBV7-9	NA	TRBJ2-5	TGTGCCAGCAGCCCTCGGGAGACCCAGTACTTC	CASSPRETQYF
TRBD2	TRBV11-1	NA	TRBJ2-1	TGTGCCAGCAGCTTAAGGGCGGCGGGAGTTAATGAGCAGTTCTTC	CASSLRAAGVNEQFF
NA	TRBV30	NA	TRBJ2-7	TGTGCCTGGAGCACGCGAGCGCTGATATCCTACGAGCAGTACTTC	CAWSTRALISYEQYF